The rows below give T cell receptor beta chains drawn from one sample of a study of CD4 T cells in relation to SARS-CoV-2 and coronaviruses. No antigens are known for them. Data came from immunoSEQ multiplex PCR; TCRdb stores just in-frame clones and leaves some out. The sample holds approximately 25,000 clones, around 70% seen once. The sequencing sample was made of CD4+ T cells from PBMCs, cultured in vitro. The receptors come from a human donor in good health. CDR3s include the opening cysteine and the closing phenylalanine or tryptophan. The order of the fields is D gene, clone size, V gene, J gene, CDR3 DNA, CDR3 protein. D genes are given only for firm matches. A clone size is listed for some rows: how often the clone was seen (once, few, many), or a class if it is expanded.

-	-	TRBV7-9	TRBJ1-4	TGTGCCAGCAGCTTAGGGGGGAGTAATGAAAAACTGTTTTTT	CASSLGGSNEKLFF
-	-	TRBV27	TRBJ1-4	TGTGCCAGCAGTTCTGTCGGAGAAAAACTGTTTTTT	CASSSVGEKLFF
-	few	TRBV19	TRBJ1-2	TGTGCCAGTAGTAGTCGCGAGAACTATGGCTACACCTTC	CASSSRENYGYTF
TRBD1	-	TRBV14	TRBJ2-6	TGTGCCAGCAGCCGTCGCCGGGACAGGGGGGGGTCTGGGGCCAACGTCCTGACTTTC	CASSRRRDRGGSGANVLTF
-	-	TRBV6-2/TRBV6-3	TRBJ2-1	TGTGCCAGCAGTTCCTATAGCGGAAGATGGTCCCCTTACAATGAGCAGTTCTTC	CASSSYSGRWSPYNEQFF
-	few	TRBV27	TRBJ1-1	TGTGCCAGCAGATTTTTGACTGAAGCTTTCTTT	CASRFLTEAFF
TRBD1	-	TRBV6-5	TRBJ2-7	TGTGCCAGCAGGACAGGGAGCTACGAGCAGTACTTC	CASRTGSYEQYF
-	-	TRBV27	TRBJ1-2	TGTGCCAGCAGTTATAGACGGGGGGCCTATGGCTACACCTTC	CASSYRRGAYGYTF
TRBD2	-	TRBV7-3	TRBJ2-2	TGTGCCAGCAGCTTACAAGGACTAGCGGGAGTTGGGTTAACCGGGGAGCTGTTTTTT	CASSLQGLAGVGLTGELFF
-	-	TRBV6-4	TRBJ2-1	TGTGCCAGCAGCCTGGACTCCTACAATGAGCAGTTCTTC	CASSLDSYNEQFF
-	-	TRBV6-5	TRBJ1-1	TGTGCCAGCAGTTCTAGAGGGGGTAGGGGTGAAGCTTTCTTT	CASSSRGGRGEAFF
TRBD1	-	TRBV5-5	TRBJ1-1	TGTGCCAGCAGCTTCTGGGAAAGGACAGGGGGCGAATTCGGTGAAGCTTTCTTT	CASSFWERTGGEFGEAFF
-	-	TRBV19	TRBJ1-4	TGTGCCAGTAGTATGACTAATGAAAAACTGTTTTTT	CASSMTNEKLFF
TRBD1	-	TRBV7-9	TRBJ2-6	TGTGCCAGCAGCCAGGGACAGGGGAGCCCTGGGGCCAACGTCCTGACTTTC	CASSQGQGSPGANVLTF
-	-	TRBV5-1	TRBJ2-5	TGCGCCAGCAGCTTGGCCCCTCGAGGGGGACGTGAGACCCAGTACTTC	CASSLAPRGGRETQYF
-	-	TRBV3-1/TRBV3-2	TRBJ1-5	TGTGCCAGCAGCCAGGGCAGGGGTTTGCATCAGCCCCAGCATTTT	CASSQGRGLHQPQHF
TRBD1	-	TRBV6-4	TRBJ2-1	TGTGCCAGCAGCAGGCAGGGACAGCAGAATGAGCAGTTCTTC	CASSRQGQQNEQFF
TRBD1	once	TRBV19	TRBJ2-7	TGTGCCAGTAGTTTGCGACAGGGGGCGATATCCTACGAGCAGTACTTC	CASSLRQGAISYEQYF
-	-	TRBV25-1	TRBJ2-3	TGTGCCAGCAGTGAATTTCAGGCCACAGATACGCAGTATTTT	CASSEFQATDTQYF
-	-	TRBV5-5	TRBJ2-6	TGTGCCAGCAGCTTTGATCCCCGCCTTGACTCTGGGGCCAACGTCCTGACTTTC	CASSFDPRLDSGANVLTF
-	once	TRBV6-6	TRBJ1-1	TGTGCCAGCAGCCGGCAATCTGAAGGAGCTTTCTTT	CASSRQSEGAFF
TRBD2	-	TRBV6-4	TRBJ2-3	TGTGCCAGCAGCGAACTAGCGGGAGAATTAGATACGCAGTATTTT	CASSELAGELDTQYF
TRBD1	-	TRBV10-2	TRBJ1-5	TGCGCCAGCAGTAGGACAGGGACCGGTCAGCCCCAGCATTTT	CASSRTGTGQPQHF
-	few	TRBV2	TRBJ1-3	TGTGCCAGCAGCTCCTTTGGGCGGGGAAACACCATATATTTT	CASSSFGRGNTIYF
-	-	TRBV15	TRBJ1-4	TGTGCCACCAGCAGGGGGGGGACTGAAAAACTGTTTTTT	CATSRGGTEKLFF
-	few	TRBV19	TRBJ1-1	TGTGCCAGTAGTATAGATCGGCGGACTGAAGCTTTCTTT	CASSIDRRTEAFF
-	-	TRBV7-6	TRBJ2-5	TGTGCCAGCAGCCACCCCCCGGGGAGCAGGAGCCAAGAGACCCAGTACTTC	CASSHPPGSRSQETQYF
-	-	TRBV10-3	TRBJ1-3	TGTGCCATCAGTGAACGGGTGGCAGGGACAGGAAACACCATATATTTT	CAISERVAGTGNTIYF
-	-	TRBV29-1	TRBJ2-1	TGCAGCGTACCCTCGAGCTCCTACAATGAGCAGTTCTTC	CSVPSSSYNEQFF
-	-	TRBV27	TRBJ1-2	TGTGCCAGCAGTTTTAGCCAGAACTATGGCTACACCTTC	CASSFSQNYGYTF
-	once	TRBV5-1	TRBJ2-7	TGCGCCAGCAGCTTGGGACCGACGGGGCTGAGGAACGAGCAGTACTTC	CASSLGPTGLRNEQYF
TRBD2	-	TRBV4-1	TRBJ2-1	TGCGCCAGCAGCCACGGAAAAGGCGGGACTAGCGGGAGCTCCTACAATGAGCAGTTCTTC	CASSHGKGGTSGSSYNEQFF
-	-	TRBV20-1	TRBJ2-5	TGCAGTCTTAACAGCCAAGAGACCCAGTACTTC	CSLNSQETQYF
TRBD1	once	TRBV6-6	TRBJ1-2	TGTGCCAGCAGGAAAGGACAGGGAATCGATGGCTACACCTTC	CASRKGQGIDGYTF
TRBD2	-	TRBV10-3	TRBJ2-7	TGTGCCATCAGTGAGGGGCGGGAGGGCGAGCAGTACTTC	CAISEGREGEQYF
TRBD2	-	TRBV2	TRBJ2-7	TGTGCCAGCAGTGAGCAGCGGGATGTTTACGAGCAGTACTTC	CASSEQRDVYEQYF
TRBD1	-	TRBV5-4	TRBJ2-5	TGTGCCACCCGCTCCCGTCGTGGGGACAGGGTGGGAGAGACCCAGTACTTC	CATRSRRGDRVGETQYF
-	-	TRBV6-5	TRBJ2-1	TGTGCCAGCAGTTACACCACTCTAACGGGCCAAAATGAGCAGTTCTTC	CASSYTTLTGQNEQFF
-	-	TRBV28	TRBJ2-7	TGTGCCAGCAGTTCAATTCGGACACAATGGGGCTACGAGCAGTACTTC	CASSSIRTQWGYEQYF
-	-	TRBV19	TRBJ1-1	TGTGCCAGTAGTATAGATTACAGGGTAAACACTGAAGCTTTCTTT	CASSIDYRVNTEAFF
-	-	TRBV5-6	TRBJ1-3	TGTGCCAGCAGCATCCCACATTCTGGAAACACCATATATTTT	CASSIPHSGNTIYF
TRBD2	large	TRBV10-3	TRBJ2-1	TGTGCCATCAGTGAAGCGACTAGCAACAATGAGCAGTTCTTC	CAISEATSNNEQFF
TRBD2	few	TRBV18	TRBJ2-3	TGTGCCAGCTCACCACAATCTAGCGGGCTTTCACCTTCCACAGATACGCAGTATTTT	CASSPQSSGLSPSTDTQYF
TRBD1	-	TRBV7-9	TRBJ2-6	TGTGCCAGCAGCTTGGACAGGGGGCAGTCTGGGGCCAACGTCCTGACTTTC	CASSLDRGQSGANVLTF
-	-	TRBV21-1	TRBJ2-7	TGTGCCAGCAGCAGGTCGGACGGGACATCCTACGAGCAGTACTTC	CASSRSDGTSYEQYF
-	-	TRBV5-1	TRBJ2-5	TGCGCCAGCAGCCTCCGACGGGGGCCGGGCCAAGAGACCCAGTACTTC	CASSLRRGPGQETQYF
-	-	TRBV2	TRBJ2-5	TGTGCCAGCGGGGCATTTGAGACCCAGTACTTC	CASGAFETQYF
-	-	TRBV6-5	TRBJ2-3	TGTGCCAGCCAGGTTGTTACAGATACGCAGTATTTT	CASQVVTDTQYF
-	-	TRBV6-5	TRBJ1-1	TGTGCCAGCATTAAGAACCCGGACGGAGGTGGTAAAGCTTTCTTT	CASIKNPDGGGKAFF
-	few	TRBV2	TRBJ1-5	TGTGCCAGCAGTGACATCCAGGGAAATCAGCCCCAGCATTTT	CASSDIQGNQPQHF
-	-	TRBV19	TRBJ1-5	TGTGCCAGTAGTACTACCTGGGATACATTAAATCAGCCCCAGCATTTT	CASSTTWDTLNQPQHF
-	-	TRBV18	TRBJ2-1	TGTGCCAGCTCACCACAGGTGGGGAGCTCCTACAATGAGCAGTTCTTC	CASSPQVGSSYNEQFF
TRBD1	-	TRBV19	TRBJ1-5	TGTGCCAGTAGTGTCAACGGACAGGGTATTGGCTATGCGAGCAATCAGCCCCAGCATTTT	CASSVNGQGIGYASNQPQHF
TRBD2	few	TRBV25-1	TRBJ2-2	TGTGCCAGCAGTGACCCTAGCGGGAGGGCGAACACCGGGGAGCTGTTTTTT	CASSDPSGRANTGELFF